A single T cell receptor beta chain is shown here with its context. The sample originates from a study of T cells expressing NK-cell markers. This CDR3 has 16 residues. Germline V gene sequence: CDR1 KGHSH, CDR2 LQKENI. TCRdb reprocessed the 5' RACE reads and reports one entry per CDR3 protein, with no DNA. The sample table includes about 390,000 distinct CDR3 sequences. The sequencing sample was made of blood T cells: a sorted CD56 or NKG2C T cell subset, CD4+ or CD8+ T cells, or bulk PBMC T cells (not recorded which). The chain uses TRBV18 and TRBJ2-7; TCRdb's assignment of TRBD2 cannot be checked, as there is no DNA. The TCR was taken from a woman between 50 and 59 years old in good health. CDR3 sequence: CASSPSTSGVRYEQYF.